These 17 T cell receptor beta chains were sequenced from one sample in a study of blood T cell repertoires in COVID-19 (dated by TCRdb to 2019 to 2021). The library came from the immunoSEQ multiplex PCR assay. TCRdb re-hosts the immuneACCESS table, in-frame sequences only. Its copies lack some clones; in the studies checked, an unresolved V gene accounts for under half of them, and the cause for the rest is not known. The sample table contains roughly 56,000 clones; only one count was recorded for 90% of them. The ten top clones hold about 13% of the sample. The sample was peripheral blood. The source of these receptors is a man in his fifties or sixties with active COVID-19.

The CDR3 spells CASPKAGTINTEAFF. CDR3 sequence (DNA): TGTGCCAGCCCCAAGGCCGGGACAATCAACACTGAAGCTTTCTTT. The rearrangement uses TRBV28 and TRBJ1-1, with D perhaps matching TRBD1 (6 bases). Germline lookup yields CDR1 MDHEN and CDR2 SYDVKM. The V end was cut by 8 bases, the J end by 2 bases, with 18 bases between. This CDR3 has 15 amino acids.

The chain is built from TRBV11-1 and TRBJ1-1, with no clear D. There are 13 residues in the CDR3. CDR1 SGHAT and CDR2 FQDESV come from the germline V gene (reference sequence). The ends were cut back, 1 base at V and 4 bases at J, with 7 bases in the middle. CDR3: CASSLDTTTEAFF. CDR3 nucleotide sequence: TGTGCCAGCAGCTTAGATACTACCACTGAAGCTTTCTTT.

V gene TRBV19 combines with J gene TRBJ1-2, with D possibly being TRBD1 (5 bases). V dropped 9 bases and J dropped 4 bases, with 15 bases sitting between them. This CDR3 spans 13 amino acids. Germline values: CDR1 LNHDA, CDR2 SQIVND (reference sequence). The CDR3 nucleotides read TGTGCCAGCAAGGTCGACAGTGCCTATGGCTACACCTTC. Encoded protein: CASKVDSAYGYTF.

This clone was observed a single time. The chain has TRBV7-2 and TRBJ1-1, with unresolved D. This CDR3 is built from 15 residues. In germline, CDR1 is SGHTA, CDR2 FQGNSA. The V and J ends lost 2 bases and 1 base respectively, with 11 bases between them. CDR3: CASSLRVGRNTEAFF. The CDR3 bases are TGTGCCAGCAGCTTACGTGTGGGCAGGAACACTGAAGCTTTCTTT.

The CDR3 sequence is CASSAVEETQYF. The DNA of the CDR3 is TGTGCCAGCAGCGCAGTTGAAGAGACCCAGTACTTC. The chain uses TRBV7-9 and TRBJ2-5; D is ambiguous. The germline V and J ends were trimmed by 5 bases and 3 bases, with 7 bases remaining between them. The germline V gene encodes CDR1 SEHNR and CDR2 FQNEAQ (reference sequence). This CDR3 has 12 residues.

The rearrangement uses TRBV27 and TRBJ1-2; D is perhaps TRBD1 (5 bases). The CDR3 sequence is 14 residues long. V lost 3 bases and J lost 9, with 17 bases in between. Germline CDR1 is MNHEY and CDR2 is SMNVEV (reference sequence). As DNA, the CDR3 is TGTGCCAGCAGTTTGCTACCCAGGGAGGGACGCTACACCTTC. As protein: CASSLLPREGRYTF.

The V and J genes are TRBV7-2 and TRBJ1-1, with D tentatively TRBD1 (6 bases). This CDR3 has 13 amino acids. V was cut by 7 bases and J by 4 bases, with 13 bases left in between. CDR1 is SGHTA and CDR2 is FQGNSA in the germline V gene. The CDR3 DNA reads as TGTGCCAGCACCATAGGACAGCGCACTGAAGCTTTCTTT. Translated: CASTIGQRTEAFF.

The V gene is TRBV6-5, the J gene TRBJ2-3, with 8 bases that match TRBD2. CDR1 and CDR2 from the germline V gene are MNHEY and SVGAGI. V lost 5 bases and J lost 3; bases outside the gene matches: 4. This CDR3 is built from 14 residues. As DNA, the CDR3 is TGTGCCAGCAGTCGGACTAGCCCAACAGATACGCAGTATTTT. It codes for CASSRTSPTDTQYF.

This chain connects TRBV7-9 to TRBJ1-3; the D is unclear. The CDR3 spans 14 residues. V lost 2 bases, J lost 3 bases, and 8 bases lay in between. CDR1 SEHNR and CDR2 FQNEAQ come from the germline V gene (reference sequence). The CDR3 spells CASSLLRDGNTIYF. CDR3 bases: TGTGCCAGCAGCTTATTGAGGGATGGAAACACCATATATTTT.

CDR3 region: CASSTTAYSNQPQHF. The CDR3 DNA reads TGTGCCAGTAGCACGACAGCGTATAGCAATCAGCCCCAGCATTTT. This chain connects TRBV19 to TRBJ1-5; the D gene is possibly TRBD1 (5 bases). Germline CDR1 is LNHDA and CDR2 is SQIVND (reference sequence). The CDR3 totals 15 residues. V gave up 6 bases and J gave up 0 bases, with 12 bases separating them.

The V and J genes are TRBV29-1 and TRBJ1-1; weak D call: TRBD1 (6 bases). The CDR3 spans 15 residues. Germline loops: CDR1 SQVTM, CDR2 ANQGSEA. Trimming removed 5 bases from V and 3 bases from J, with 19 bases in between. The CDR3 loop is CSVQTGGKADTEAFF. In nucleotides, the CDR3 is TGCAGCGTTCAGACAGGTGGGAAGGCGGACACTGAAGCTTTCTTT.

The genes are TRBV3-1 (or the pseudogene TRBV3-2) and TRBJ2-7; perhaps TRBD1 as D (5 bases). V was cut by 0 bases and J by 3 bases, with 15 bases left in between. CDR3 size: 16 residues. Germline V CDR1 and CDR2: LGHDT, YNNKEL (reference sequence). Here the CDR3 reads CASSQDRKGRLYEQYF. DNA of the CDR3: TGTGCCAGCAGCCAAGATCGGAAGGGGCGCCTCTACGAGCAGTACTTC.

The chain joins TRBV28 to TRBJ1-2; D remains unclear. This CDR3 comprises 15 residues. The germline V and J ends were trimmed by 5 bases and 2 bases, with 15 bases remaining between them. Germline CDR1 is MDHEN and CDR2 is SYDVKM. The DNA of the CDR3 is TGTGCCAGCAGTCTCTTCAGGCCCGGAAACTATGGCTACACCTTC. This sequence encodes CASSLFRPGNYGYTF.

Here the CDR3 DNA reads TGTGCCAGCAGCTTAGGGGCTAGCGGGTTTAATGAGCAGTTCTTC. Translating gives CASSLGASGFNEQFF. The chain uses TRBV7-3 and TRBJ2-1; TRBD2 matches at 8 bases. Germline loops: CDR1 SGHTA, CDR2 FQGTGA. The CDR3 is 15 residues long. The V and J ends lost 2 bases and 7 bases, in that order; junction bases with no gene match: 7.

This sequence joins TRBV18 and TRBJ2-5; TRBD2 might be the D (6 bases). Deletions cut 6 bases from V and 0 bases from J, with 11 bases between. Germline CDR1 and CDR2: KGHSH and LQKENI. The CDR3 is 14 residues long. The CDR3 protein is CASSPRDYQETQYF. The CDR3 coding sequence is TGTGCCAGCTCGCCTCGGGACTACCAAGAGACCCAGTACTTC.

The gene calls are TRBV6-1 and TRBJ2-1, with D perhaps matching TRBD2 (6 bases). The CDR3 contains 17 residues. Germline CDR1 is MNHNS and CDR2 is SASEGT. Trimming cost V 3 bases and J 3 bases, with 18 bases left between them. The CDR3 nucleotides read TGTGCCAGCAGTGAGCAGCCCGTAGCGGATTTCTACAATGAGCAGTTCTTC. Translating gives CASSEQPVADFYNEQFF.

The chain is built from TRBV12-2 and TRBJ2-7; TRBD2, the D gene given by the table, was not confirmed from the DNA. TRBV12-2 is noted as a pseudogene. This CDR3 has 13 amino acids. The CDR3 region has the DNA TGTGCAAGTCGCTTAGACGGGACCTACGAGCAGTACTTC. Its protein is CASRLDGTYEQYF.